The clone carrying this TCR beta chain was found a few times. Its antigen is as yet unknown. Unique molecular identifiers were attached to individual cDNA molecules. One entry per CDR3 protein, called by TCRdb with MiXCR from the 5' RACE reads. The sample lists 50,000 to 65,000 distinct CDR3 sequences; roughly 18% were seen once. The sample originates from a study of early T cells in non-severe SARS-CoV-2 infection. On the study more broadly: Sequenced material consisted of bulk RNA (from unsorted whole blood), and chains were unpaired. The study's findings and limits: Anti-spike CD8 responses were favored by VDJdb matching, which missed private and CD4 specificities.

This CDR3 is 14 amino acids long. The junction had 3 bases not matched to a gene; V was cut back by 2 bases and J by 3 bases. Germline CDR1 and CDR2: KGHSH and LQKENI. This specimen consisted of whole blood, obtained at baseline. The gene calls are TRBV18 and TRBJ2-7; TRBD1 agrees at 8 bases. The TCR originated in an adult who was a healthcare worker with PCR-confirmed SARS-CoV-2 infection or an uninfected control (not recorded which). The CDR3 region has the DNA TGTGCCAGCTCACCAATGGACAGGGTCTACGAGCAGTACTTC. This translates into CASSPMDRVYEQYF.